This T cell receptor beta chain is from a study of blood T cell repertoires in COVID-19. Germline lookup yields CDR1 DFQATT and CDR2 SNEGSKA (reference sequence). The CDR3 covers 10 residues. V lost 5 bases to trimming and J lost 7 bases, with 8 bases between them. The protocol was immunoSEQ multiplex PCR, while the TCRdb copy is restricted to in-frame clones and leaves out a portion. Of about 200,000 clones in the sample, more than 75% were seen once. The sample comprised peripheral blood. The receptor's source is a woman in her 70s with COVID-19, enrolled during active disease. The chain uses TRBV20-1 and TRBJ2-5, with unresolved D. This CDR3 reads CSAAPGTQYF. The CDR3 DNA reads as TGCAGTGCTGCCCCAGGGACCCAGTACTTC.